The rows below give T cell receptor beta chains drawn from one sample of a study of T-cell reconstitution after alpha-beta-depleted transplantation in children. One entry per CDR3 protein results from TCRdb running MiXCR on the PCR reads. The sample contains about a million distinct CDR3 sequences, under 30% of which appear only once. Here the sequenced sample was PBMCs, mostly from graft donor cells, taken 360 days after TCRalphabeta/CD19-depleted stem cell transplant. These receptors all come from a boy under two years old who had a stem cell transplant for SCID, so the T cells may come from the graft donor. CDR3s include the opening cysteine and the closing phenylalanine or tryptophan. The order of the fields is CDR3 DNA, CDR3 protein, clone size, J gene, D gene, V gene. The D gene is left open where the match is weak. Some rows have no size entry. The others give once, few or many, or a class for an expanded clone.

TGTGCCAGCAGTTTAATCGACCTCTATGGCTACACCTTC | CASSLIDLYGYTF | . | TRBJ1-2 | . | TRBV12-3/TRBV12-4
TGTGCCACCACAACCCGGGGCATCCTTAACTATGGCTACACCTTC | CATTTRGILNYGYTF | . | TRBJ1-2 | . | TRBV7-2
TGCAGTTTCCCTCGAACAGGGGGGGGCTATGGCTACACCTTC | CSFPRTGGGYGYTF | few | TRBJ1-2 | TRBD1 | TRBV20-1
TGTGCCAGCAGGTCCCTCTCAGATACGCAGTATTTT | CASRSLSDTQYF | . | TRBJ2-3 | . | TRBV2
TGTGCCAGCAGCACGGGACAGGGCGTCGAAAAACTGTTTTTT | CASSTGQGVEKLFF | . | TRBJ1-4 | TRBD1 | TRBV12-3/TRBV12-4
TGTGCCAGCAGTACCCGGATAGCGAGGAACGAGCAGTTCTTC | CASSTRIARNEQFF | once | TRBJ2-1 | . | TRBV6-1
TGTGCCACCAGTGATACTGGGACTAGCGGGAACACCGGGGAGCTGATTTTT | CATSDTGTSGNTGELIF | . | TRBJ2-2 | TRBD2 | TRBV24-1
TGTGCCAGCAGAGGAGACAGGGTGGAGCACAATGAGCAGTTCTTC | CASRGDRVEHNEQFF | . | TRBJ2-1 | TRBD1 | TRBV2
TGCAGTGCTATAATGGGGGAGACCCAGTACTTC | CSAIMGETQYF | few | TRBJ2-5 | . | TRBV20-1
TGTGCCATATTTTGGGACAGGGCCGAGCAGTACTTC | CAIFWDRAEQYF | many | TRBJ2-7 | TRBD1 | TRBV12-3/TRBV12-4
TGTGCCTCATCACAGGATAACTATGGCTACACCTTC | CASSQDNYGYTF | many | TRBJ1-2 | . | TRBV4-3
TGTGCCAGCTCCCTGCCCAAACGAAACACCATATATTTT | CASSLPKRNTIYF | . | TRBJ1-3 | . | TRBV18
TGTGCCAGCAGCTTAGCGGACCCCGACAGACGGCTCAACTATGGCTACACCTTC | CASSLADPDRRLNYGYTF | . | TRBJ1-2 | . | TRBV11-1
TGTGCCAGCAGCGGACAGGGGGCATACAATGAGCAGTTCTTC | CASSGQGAYNEQFF | . | TRBJ2-1 | TRBD1 | TRBV28
TGTGCCAGCTCACCGGGTTCTGCAGAGCAGTTCTTC | CASSPGSAEQFF | . | TRBJ2-1 | . | TRBV18
TGTGCCAGCAGTTACGATCCAGGGGTCCCTGACAATGAGCAGTTCTTC | CASSYDPGVPDNEQFF | . | TRBJ2-1 | . | TRBV6-5
TGTGCCAGCAGCCTCCCCGCGCTCCGGGACAGGCCCTACGAGCAGTACTTC | CASSLPALRDRPYEQYF | . | TRBJ2-7 | TRBD1 | TRBV11-2
TGCAGTGCTAGTCAATTGTTCCAGCGGGGGATTGGAGATACGCAGTATTTT | CSASQLFQRGIGDTQYF | . | TRBJ2-3 | TRBD2 | TRBV20-1
TGTGCCAGCAGCCAAGATTGGACGGGGGTAGGCACAGATACGCAGTATTTT | CASSQDWTGVGTDTQYF | many | TRBJ2-3 | . | TRBV3-1
TGTGCCAGCGGGACAGGGGGCGCGACTCCTACGCAGTATTTT | CASGTGGATPTQYF | . | TRBJ2-3 | TRBD1 | TRBV11-1
TGTGCCAGCAGTCCCCGTGGAGGGAAGAACACTGAAGCTTTCTTT | CASSPRGGKNTEAFF | . | TRBJ1-1 | . | TRBV12-3/TRBV12-4
TGCAGTGCTAGAGATCGACTAGCGGCCGGGGGACCCTCCTACAATGAGCAGTTCTTC | CSARDRLAAGGPSYNEQFF | . | TRBJ2-1 | TRBD2 | TRBV20-1
TGTGCCAGCAGGTGGGGACTAGCTGAGGACGAGCAGTACTTC | CASRWGLAEDEQYF | . | TRBJ2-7 | TRBD2 | TRBV2
TGTGCCAGCAGCTTAAACGGGTGGGATACGCAGTATTTT | CASSLNGWDTQYF | . | TRBJ2-3 | . | TRBV7-2
TGTGCCAGCAGCGGACCTAGCGGGGGGGCCTCGGACAATGAGCAGTTCTTC | CASSGPSGGASDNEQFF | few | TRBJ2-1 | TRBD2 | TRBV9
TGTGCCAGCAGCTTAGCGTATCAGGGAAACAATGAAAAACTGTTTTTT | CASSLAYQGNNEKLFF | . | TRBJ1-4 | . | TRBV7-9
TGCGCCAGCAGCCAGTTCGACCCGAACACCGGGGAGCTGTTTTTT | CASSQFDPNTGELFF | . | TRBJ2-2 | . | TRBV5-1
TGTGCCAGCAGTTTATCGTACGGGACAGGGGCTAACTATGGCTACACCTTC | CASSLSYGTGANYGYTF | . | TRBJ1-2 | TRBD1 | TRBV27